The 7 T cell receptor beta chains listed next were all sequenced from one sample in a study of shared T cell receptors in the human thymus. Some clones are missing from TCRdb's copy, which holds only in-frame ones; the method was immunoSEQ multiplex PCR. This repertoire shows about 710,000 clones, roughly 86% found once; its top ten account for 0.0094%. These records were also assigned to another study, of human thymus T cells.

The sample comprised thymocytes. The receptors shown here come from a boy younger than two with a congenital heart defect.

The CDR3 region has the DNA TGTGCCAGCAGCTTAGTTAGCGGGCCGTCACACAATGAGCAGTTCTTC. Encoded protein: CASSLVSGPSHNEQFF. The chain combines TRBV7-2 with TRBJ2-1; 7 bases are a match to TRBD2. Germline V lookup: CDR1 SGHTA, CDR2 FQGNSA. Trimming removed 1 base from V and 5 bases from J; junction bases left unmatched: 8. The CDR3 is 16 amino acids.

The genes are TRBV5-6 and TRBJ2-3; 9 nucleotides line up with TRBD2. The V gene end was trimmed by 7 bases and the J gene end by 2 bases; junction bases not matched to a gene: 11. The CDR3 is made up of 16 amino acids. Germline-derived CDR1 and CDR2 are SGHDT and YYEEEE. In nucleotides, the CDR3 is TGTGCCAGCGGGGGTGCGGGGGGGCCTTACACAGATACGCAGTATTTT. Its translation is CASGGAGGPYTDTQYF.

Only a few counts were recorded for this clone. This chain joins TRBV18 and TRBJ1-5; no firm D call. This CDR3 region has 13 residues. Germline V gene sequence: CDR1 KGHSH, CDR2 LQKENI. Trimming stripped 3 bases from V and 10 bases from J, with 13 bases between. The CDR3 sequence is CASSPHSREPQHF. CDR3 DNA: TGTGCCAGCTCACCCCATTCGCGGGAACCCCAGCATTTT.

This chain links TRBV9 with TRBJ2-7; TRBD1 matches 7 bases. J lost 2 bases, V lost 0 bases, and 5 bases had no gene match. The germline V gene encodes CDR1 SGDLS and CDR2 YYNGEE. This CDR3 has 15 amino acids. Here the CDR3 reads CASSVATGAAYEQYF. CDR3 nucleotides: TGTGCCAGCAGCGTAGCTACAGGGGCCGCCTACGAGCAGTACTTC.

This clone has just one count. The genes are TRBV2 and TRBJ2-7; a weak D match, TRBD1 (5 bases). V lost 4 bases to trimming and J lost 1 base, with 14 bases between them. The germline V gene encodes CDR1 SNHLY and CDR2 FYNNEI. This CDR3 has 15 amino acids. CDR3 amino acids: CASSAFCSGSYEQYF. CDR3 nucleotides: TGTGCCAGCAGTGCCTTCTGTTCAGGGTCCTACGAGCAGTACTTC.

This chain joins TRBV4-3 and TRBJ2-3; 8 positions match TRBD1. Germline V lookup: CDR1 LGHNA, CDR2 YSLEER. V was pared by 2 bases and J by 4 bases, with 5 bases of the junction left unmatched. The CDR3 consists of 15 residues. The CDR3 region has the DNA TGCGCCAGCAGCCAAAGGGACAGGAACCCAGATACGCAGTATTTT. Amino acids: CASSQRDRNPDTQYF.

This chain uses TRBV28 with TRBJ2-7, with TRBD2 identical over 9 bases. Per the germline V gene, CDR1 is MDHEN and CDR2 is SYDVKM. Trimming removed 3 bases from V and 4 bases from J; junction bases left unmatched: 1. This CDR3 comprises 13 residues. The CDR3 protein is CASSFLAGYEQYF. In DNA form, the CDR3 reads TGTGCCAGCAGTTTTCTAGCGGGATACGAGCAGTACTTC.